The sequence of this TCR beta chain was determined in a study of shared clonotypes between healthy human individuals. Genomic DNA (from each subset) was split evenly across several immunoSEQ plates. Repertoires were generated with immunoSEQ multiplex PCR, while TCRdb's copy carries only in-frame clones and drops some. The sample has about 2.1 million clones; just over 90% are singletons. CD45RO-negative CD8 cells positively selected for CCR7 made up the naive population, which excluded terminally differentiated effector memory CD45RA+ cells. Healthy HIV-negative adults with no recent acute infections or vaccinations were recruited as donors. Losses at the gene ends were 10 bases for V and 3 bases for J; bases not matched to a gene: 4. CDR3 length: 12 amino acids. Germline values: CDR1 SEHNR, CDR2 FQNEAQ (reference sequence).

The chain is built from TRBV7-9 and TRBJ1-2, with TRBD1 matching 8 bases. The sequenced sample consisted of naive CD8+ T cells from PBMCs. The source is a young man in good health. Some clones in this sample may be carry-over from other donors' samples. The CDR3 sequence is CANQGAHYGYTF. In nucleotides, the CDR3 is TGTGCCAACCAGGGGGCACACTATGGCTACACCTTC.